This T cell receptor beta chain appears in the sequencing data of a study of cytomegalovirus exposure and HLA in healthy donors (dated by TCRdb to 2016 to 2017). Describing the broader study: According to an earlier analysis of 587 of the donors, about 179 million T cells yielded roughly 110 million unique TCR beta sequences and 276 Gb of sequence data. Of the roughly 390 genotyped donors, 65% to 90% fell in the genetic ancestry cluster associated with self-reported Caucasian donors. Approximately 310 gigabases of sequencing data and approximately 85 million unique TCR sequences were included in an early release covering roughly 600 HLA-typed donors. To predict cytomegalovirus infection status, the study combined high-throughput TCR immunosequencing, statistical association of individual TCRs with disease status, and machine learning. HLA typing covered class I and class II loci at four-digit resolution. The aim of the study was to test whether cataloging public T cell receptors could identify signatures of past pathogen exposure. Rather than drawing on any new phenotypic data, the later analysis identified candidate immune exposures from TCR beta sequences and the way those sequences occurred across donors. To study patterns of TCR occurrence, a later analysis re-analyzed previously published TCR beta repertoires from 700 or so donors and added high-resolution HLA genotyping. Typing coverage differed by locus: A, B, C, DRB1 and DQB1 were typed in roughly 620-640 donors, DQA1 in about 560, DPA1 in around 600, and DPB1 in just under 490. All discovery cohort repertoires had been generated using a single sequencing platform. A later genetic analysis used genome-wide SNP genotypes for 398 of the 666 donors, treating that subset as a discovery cohort. In an earlier analysis of 587 of the donors, high-throughput TCR beta sequencing was used to judge whether each TCR beta V gene segment behaved as functional or pseudogenic. A separate validation cohort of 100 to 150 different subjects was used in addition to the approximately 640-subject first cohort. Among around 400 genotyped donors of the cohort, an average of approximately 240,000 unique TCR beta nucleotide sequences was sequenced per donor, of which about 19% were non-productive. Donor age, sex, ethnicity and CMV serostatus were compiled together with the repertoire data. Roughly five DR-DQ haplotypes were handled as single units for association and clustering because linkage in the cohort was strong. The T cell repertoires of around 730 subjects were profiled by immunosequencing and related to cytomegalovirus serostatus. The paper's findings and limits, for the study overall: In vitro tests confirmed that three of the cytomegalovirus-associated TCR beta chains recognize cytomegalovirus antigens. Strong co-occurrence of HLA alleles, especially DR and DQ, made assigning TCR associations to individual alleles difficult. Several of the top co-occurrence clusters appeared to be linked to parvovirus B19, influenza, CMV and Epstein-Barr virus, according to a later analysis. In a later genetic analysis, a missense DCLRE1C variant was associated with V-gene and J-gene trimming of TCR beta chains, and the association was replicated in an independent cohort. In a later analysis, HLA-associated TCR beta chains showed more clonal expansion and lower generation probabilities than non-associated chains that were equally common. Broadly in line with IMGT annotations, most TCR beta V segments showed up in productive rearrangements about 87% or about 30% of the time in an earlier analysis of several hundred of the donors. The authors suggested that the approach could potentially be generalized to other disease states and immunological phenotypes. The study listed around 160 TCR beta chains as associated with cytomegalovirus. At a false discovery rate of 0.05, a later analysis linked about 16,000 TCR beta sequences to specific HLA alleles. The cohort was sequenced for TCR beta chains only, and without alpha or paired-chain data the features that could be detected were limited. Because counts were too low, about 18 rarely observed V segments, including chromosome 9 orphons, were excluded from the earlier analysis of some 590 of the donors. Most TCR sequences were seen in very few donors, while some public TCRs were found in many individuals. According to a later analysis, most CMV-associated TCR beta chains appeared to be HLA-restricted, and the HLA associations seemed to be driven largely by CMV exposure. In a later analysis, the rate of TCR association differed among HLA loci, with DRB1 alleles having the most associated TCRs and HLA-C alleles having the fewest. The sequencing pipeline was judged likely to have produced a cluster of highly shared sequence variants as a technical artifact. Presence/absence analyses assumed roughly uniform sequencing depth across donors, an assumption that may not hold. Correlated functional status among segregating V segments might be attributable to linkage disequilibrium, but an unknown experimental factor could not be ruled out. Because the 87-base-pair reads could not distinguish some IMGT-functional V segments, including TRBV6-2 and TRBV6-3, those segments were excluded. CMV serostatus was the only immune exposure information available for the cohort. Because HLA typing was unavailable for some donors at each locus, only the typed subset was used in association tests. The classifier was reported to diagnose cytomegalovirus status with high specificity and sensitivity in both the original and validation cohorts. A further reported finding was that TCR beta sequences accurately predicted the HLA-A and HLA-B alleles for most subjects in the first cohort. Compared with the approximately 670-donor mean, donors in an Asian-associated ancestry cluster had fewer N-insertions in productive TCRs, according to a later genetic analysis.

Points on this clone: Its antigen remains undetermined. The input lacks base qualities; no much larger clone sits a single base away. The sample carries other DNA sequences with the same CDR3.

The cohort was made up of 500 to 800 healthy bone marrow donors. At the time of sampling, all cohort members were nominally healthy, though unrecorded immune exposures were likely present. The donor was CMV seropositive and was included in the group of 300 or so seropositive cohort members. A peripheral blood sample was provided by each donor, and peripheral blood mononuclear cells were used for TCR beta sequencing. The Qiagen DNeasy Blood Extraction Kit was used to extract genomic DNA from the blood cell samples. The library was built by means of the immunoSEQ multiplex PCR assay. For the multiplex PCR, a mixture combining 60 forward primers for TCR Vbeta segments and 13 reverse primers for TCR Jbeta segments was used. A multiplex PCR assay on genomic DNA amplified the CDR3 region of rearranged TCR beta genes. The amplified TCR beta libraries were sequenced on the Illumina HiSeq System as 87-base-pair reads. In the paper's pipeline: A later analysis tallied roughly 76 million unique TCR beta chains across the 666 repertoires, and about 12 million of those chains were shared by two or more donors. To remove PCR and sequencing errors, raw reads were error-corrected and collapsed into unique sequences using a nearest-neighbor algorithm that merged closely related sequences. To assign V, D and J gene segments, CDR3 sequences were aligned to IMGT reference sequences. For a sequence to be retained, at least a six-nucleotide match to both a V gene segment and a J gene segment was required. A rearrangement was called productive if the CDR3 had no stop codons and remained in frame with V and J, and every other rearrangement was called non-productive. CDR3 was defined by IMGT convention, running from the second conserved V-encoded cysteine to the conserved J-encoded phenylalanine. The earlier analysis of 587 of the donors excluded sequences that lacked an unambiguous match to a single V gene segment. In an earlier analysis of about 590 of the donors, a V segment was called functional when productive rearrangements were above 56.7%, and segregating when the standard deviation between donors exceeded 5%. A statistical classification framework was built for diagnosing cytomegalovirus status from the catalog of TCR beta chain sequences. A later analysis assigned V and J genes by comparing TCR nucleotide sequences with IMGT/GENE-DB human TR gene sequences. Using the TCRdist pipeline, a later analysis assigned CDR3 sequences along with most-parsimonious VDJ recombination scenarios. A later analysis defined each TCR beta chain by its CDR3 amino acid sequence plus V-gene family, and excluded reads lacking a unique V-gene family. In a later analysis, around 600 highly shared, low-generation-probability nucleotide sequences were removed to address suspected cross-contamination and a sequencing artifact. For each public chain, a later analysis derived a clonal expansion index from normalized ranks of inferred template counts within each repertoire. A later analysis computed generation probabilities with a VDJ recombination model fitted to out-of-frame rearrangements, and checked the results against IGoR. In a later analysis, TCR-TCR, TCR-HLA and TCR-CMV co-occurrence was scored with hypergeometric tests, and a repertoire-size bias correction was applied to TCR pairs. False discovery rates were estimated in a later analysis by permuting HLA or CMV assignments 20 times. In a later analysis, co-occurring TCRs were grouped using DBSCAN, with TCRdist sequence similarity added in when clustering inside HLA-allele-positive subsets. Repertoires with fewer than 30,000 or more than 120,000 public chains, plus five repertoires with anomalous nucleotide sharing, were excluded from co-occurrence clustering. Entries here come from immuneACCESS through TCRdb and include only in-frame sequences with V and J called. Some clones fail to appear in such tables; in the studies checked, an unresolved V gene covers under half of the shortfall, and the cause of the remainder is unknown. Clone size and the V and J calls come from that table; the DNA yielded D and trimming. This sample holds 100,000 to 150,000 clones; about 73% were observed only once. The ten largest make up over 3.5% of the sample.

The germline V gene gives CDR1 as SNHLY and CDR2 as FYNNEI. The CDR3 covers 14 residues, taking in both the cysteine and the phenylalanine. Only the CDR3 portion is preserved as DNA: 42 bases, with reading frame beginning at the first base. V lost 5 bases and J lost 4 bases, and the count of bases not matched to a germline gene is 1. The clonotype comes from a woman in her forties or fifties in good health and CMV-seropositive. The sample was PBMCs. The V gene is TRBV2 and the J gene is TRBJ1-4; 10 nucleotides in the junction match TRBD1. The nucleotide sequence reads TGTGCCAGCAGTCGGGACAGGGGTAATGAAAAACTGTTTTTT. Translation gives CASSRDRGNEKLFF.